Below are 10 T cell receptor beta chains sequenced from a single sample in a study of T cells in Graves' hyperthyroidism and ophthalmopathy. Amplification yielded TCR beta CDR3 regions, with RNA transcripts as the source. The primer set for the first-round RT-PCR of the TCR CDR3 was HTBI. In TCRdb, the multiplex PCR reads were re-called with MiXCR into one record per CDR3 protein. The sample lists fewer than 250,000 distinct CDR3 sequences; more than 15% were seen once. Sequencing was done on a sample of blood. The receptors stem from a man aged 45-65 years with Graves' hyperthyroidism.

This clonotype was picked up a small number of times. The rearrangement joins TRBV3-1 to TRBJ2-5; the D gene could be TRBD1 or TRBD2 (6 bases each). Trimming took 6 bases from V and 7 from J, leaving 9 bases between them. Per the germline V gene, CDR1 is LGHDT and CDR2 is YNNKEL (reference sequence). This CDR3 has 11 amino acids. The CDR3 nucleotides read TGTGCCAGCAGGAAGGGGGGGACCCAGTACTTC. This sequence encodes CASRKGGTQYF.

This clonotype was seen repeatedly, ten times or more. The chain employs TRBV2 and TRBJ2-5; D might be TRBD1 (5 bases). Germline V CDR1 and CDR2: SNHLY, FYNNEI. The V end was cut by 8 bases, the J end by 4 bases, with 14 bases between. This CDR3 contains 13 residues. CDR3 amino acids: CASSRQGLETQYF. The CDR3 coding sequence is TGTGCCAGCTCCCGTCAGGGTTTAGAGACCCAGTACTTC. The full variable domain, with the rest looked up from reference TRBV2 and TRBJ2-5, is EPEVTQTPSHQVTQMGQEVILRCVPISNHLYFYWYRQILGQKVEFLVSFYNNEISEKSEIFDDQFSVERPDGSNFTLKIRSTKLEDSAMYFCASSRQGLETQYFGPGTRLLVL.

At least ten counts were recorded for this clonotype. The chain combines TRBV28 with TRBJ1-1; D unclear. CDR3 length: 13 residues. Germline CDR1 reads MDHEN; CDR2 reads SYDVKM. V was pared by 2 bases and J by 2 bases, with 6 bases between. The CDR3 spells CASSLMGNTEAFF. The DNA of the CDR3 is TGTGCCAGCAGTTTAATGGGCAACACTGAAGCTTTCTTT.

This clonotype was seen repeatedly, ten times or more. The chain employs TRBV2 and TRBJ2-7; a possible D gene is TRBD2 (5 bases). The CDR3 is 13 amino acids. CDR1 and CDR2 (germline): SNHLY, FYNNEI. V lost 2 bases and J 3 bases, leaving 8 bases between the germline ends. CDR3 residues: CASSELAHYEQYF. The CDR3 DNA sequence: TGTGCCAGCAGTGAACTAGCCCACTACGAGCAGTACTTC.

This clonotype was observed at least ten times. The chain joins TRBV28 to TRBJ2-7; 7 positions match TRBD1. Germline loops: CDR1 MDHEN, CDR2 SYDVKM. V trimming: 5 bases; J trimming: 3 bases; junction bases outside the gene matches: 7. CDR3 length: 14 amino acids. The CDR3, as DNA: TGTGCCAGCAGTATAGACAGGGAGATCTACGAGCAGTACTTC. Its translation: CASSIDREIYEQYF.

This clonotype was detected ten times or more. This chain connects TRBV5-1 to TRBJ2-1; TRBD2 aligns across 7 bases. Looked up from germline, CDR1 is SGHRS and CDR2 is YFSETQ. This CDR3 is 15 amino acids long. V trimming: 4 bases; J trimming: 5 bases; junction bases outside the gene matches: 9. This chain's CDR3 is CASSPLRGSDNEQFF. In DNA, the CDR3 is TGCGCCAGCAGCCCCCTTCGCGGGAGCGACAATGAGCAGTTCTTC.

Regarding this clonotype: A junction boundary mismatches the germline segment, possibly from a read error. This chain connects TRBV9 to TRBJ2-5, with D possibly being TRBD2 (5 bases). CDR3 size: 13 residues. Germline lookup yields CDR1 SGDLS and CDR2 YYNGEE. The CDR3 DNA reads TGTGCCAGCAGCGTAGGCGTCCGGGGAGCTCGGTCCTTC. It yields the protein CASSVGVRGARSF.

This clonotype appeared a few times. The rearrangement uses TRBV6-4 and TRBJ2-1, with 10 bases aligning to TRBD2. The length of the CDR3 is 15 residues. In germline, CDR1 is MRHNA, CDR2 SNTAGT. V was clipped by 2 bases and J by 3 bases; unmatched bases: 1. In nucleotides, the CDR3 is TGTGCCAGCAGTGACAGACTAGCGGGCTACAATGAGCAGTTCTTC. Translation: CASSDRLAGYNEQFF.

This clonotype was seen ten or more times. This rearrangement joins TRBV18 to TRBJ1-1; D is unresolved. There are 15 residues in the CDR3. V lost 1 base to trimming and J lost 6 bases, with 15 bases between them. Germline values: CDR1 KGHSH, CDR2 LQKENI. In nucleotides, the CDR3 is TGTGCCAGCTCACCACGTTTGGTGGGGTTGTCTGAAGCTTTCTTT. This encodes CASSPRLVGLSEAFF.

With respect to this clonotype: A much more abundant neighbour one base away suggests this may be a read error. The chain recombines TRBV7-3 with TRBJ2-1; D is unclear. Germline V gene data show CDR1 as SGHTA and CDR2 as FQGTGA. Between the trimmed V and J ends, which lost 5 bases and 0 bases, there was a span of 14 bases. This CDR3 is 16 amino acids long. Written as DNA, the CDR3 is TGTGCCAGCAGCCCGAAAGGTGAGGCCTCCTACAATGAGCAGTTCTTC. Its translation: CASSPKGEASYNEQFF.